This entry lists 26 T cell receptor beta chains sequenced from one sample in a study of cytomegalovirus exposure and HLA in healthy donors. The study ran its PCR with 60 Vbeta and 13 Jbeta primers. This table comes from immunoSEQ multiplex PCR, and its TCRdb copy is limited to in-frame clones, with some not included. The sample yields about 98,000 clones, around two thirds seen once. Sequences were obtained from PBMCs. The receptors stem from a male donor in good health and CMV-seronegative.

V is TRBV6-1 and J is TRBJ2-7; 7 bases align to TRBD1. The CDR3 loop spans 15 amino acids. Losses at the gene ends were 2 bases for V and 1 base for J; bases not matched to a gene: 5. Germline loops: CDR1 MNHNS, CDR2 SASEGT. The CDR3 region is CASSENRGRSYEQYF. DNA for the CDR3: TGTGCCAGCAGTGAAAACAGGGGAAGATCCTACGAGCAGTACTTC.

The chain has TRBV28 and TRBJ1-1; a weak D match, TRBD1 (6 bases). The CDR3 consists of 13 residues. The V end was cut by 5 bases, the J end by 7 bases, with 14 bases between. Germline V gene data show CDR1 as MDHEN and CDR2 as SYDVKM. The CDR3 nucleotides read TGTGCCAGCAGTATCGGATGGGGGCGTGAAGCTTTCTTT. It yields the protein CASSIGWGREAFF.

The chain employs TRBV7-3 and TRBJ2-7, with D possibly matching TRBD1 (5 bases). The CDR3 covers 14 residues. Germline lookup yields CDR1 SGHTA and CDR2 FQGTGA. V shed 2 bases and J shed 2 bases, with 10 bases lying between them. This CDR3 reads CASSLLGQTYEQYF. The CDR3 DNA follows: TGTGCCAGCAGCTTACTGGGGCAGACCTACGAGCAGTACTTC.

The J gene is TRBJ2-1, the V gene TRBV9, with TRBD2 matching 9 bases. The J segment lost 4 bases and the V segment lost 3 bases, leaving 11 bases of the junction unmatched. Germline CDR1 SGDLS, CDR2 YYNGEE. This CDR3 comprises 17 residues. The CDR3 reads CASSARGAAGGYNEQFF. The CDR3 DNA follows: TGTGCCAGCAGCGCCCGCGGGGCGGCGGGAGGGTACAATGAGCAGTTCTTC.

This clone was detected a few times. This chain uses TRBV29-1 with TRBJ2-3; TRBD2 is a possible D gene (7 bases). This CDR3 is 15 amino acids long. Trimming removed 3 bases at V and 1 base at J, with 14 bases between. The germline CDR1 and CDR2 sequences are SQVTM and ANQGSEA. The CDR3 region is CSVELGGGRTDTQYF. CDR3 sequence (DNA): TGCAGCGTTGAGTTGGGGGGGGGCCGCACAGATACGCAGTATTTT.

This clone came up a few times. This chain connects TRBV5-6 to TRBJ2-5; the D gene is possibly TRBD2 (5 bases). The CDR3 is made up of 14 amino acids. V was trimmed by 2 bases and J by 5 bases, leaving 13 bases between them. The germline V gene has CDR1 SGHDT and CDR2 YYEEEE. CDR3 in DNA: TGTGCCAGCAGCTTTCGGGTCGGCGGGGAGACCCAGTACTTC. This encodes CASSFRVGGETQYF.

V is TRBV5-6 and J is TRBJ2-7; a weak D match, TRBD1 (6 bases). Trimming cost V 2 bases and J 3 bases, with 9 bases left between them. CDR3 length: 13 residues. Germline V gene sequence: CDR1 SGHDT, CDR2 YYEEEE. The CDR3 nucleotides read TGTGCCAGCAGCTTCACAGGGAGCTACGAGCAGTACTTC. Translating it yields CASSFTGSYEQYF.

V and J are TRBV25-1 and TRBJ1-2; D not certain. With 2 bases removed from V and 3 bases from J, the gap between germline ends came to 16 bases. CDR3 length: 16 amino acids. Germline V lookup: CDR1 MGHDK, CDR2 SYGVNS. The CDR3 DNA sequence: TGTGCCAGCAGTGAAAGGGAGTCGGATAGCTACTATGGCTACACCTTC. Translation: CASSERESDSYYGYTF.

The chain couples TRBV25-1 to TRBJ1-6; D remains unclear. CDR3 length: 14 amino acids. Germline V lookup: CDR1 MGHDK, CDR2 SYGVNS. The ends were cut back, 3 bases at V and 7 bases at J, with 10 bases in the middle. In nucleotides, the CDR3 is TGTGCCAGCAGTGAGGGCTTGAGAAATTCACCCCTCCACTTT. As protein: CASSEGLRNSPLHF.

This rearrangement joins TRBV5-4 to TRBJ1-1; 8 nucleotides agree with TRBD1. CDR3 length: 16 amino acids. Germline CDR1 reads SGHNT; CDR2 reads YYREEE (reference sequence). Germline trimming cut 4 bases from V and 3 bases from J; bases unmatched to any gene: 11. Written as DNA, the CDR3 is TGTGCCAGCAGCCCGGAACCGGACAGGGCCTACACTGAAGCTTTCTTT. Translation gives CASSPEPDRAYTEAFF. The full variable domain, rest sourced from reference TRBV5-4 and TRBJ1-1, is ETGVTQSPTHLIKTRGQQVTLRCSSQSGHNTVSWYQQALGQGPQFIFQYYREEENGRGNFPPRFSGLQFPNYSSELNVNALELDDSALYLCASSPEPDRAYTEAFFGQGTRLTVV.

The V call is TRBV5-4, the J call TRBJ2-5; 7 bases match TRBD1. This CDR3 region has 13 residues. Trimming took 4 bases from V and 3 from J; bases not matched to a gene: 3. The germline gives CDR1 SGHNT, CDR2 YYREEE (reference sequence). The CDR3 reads CASSAGQEETQYF. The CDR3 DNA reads TGTGCCAGCAGCGCCGGACAGGAAGAGACCCAGTACTTC.

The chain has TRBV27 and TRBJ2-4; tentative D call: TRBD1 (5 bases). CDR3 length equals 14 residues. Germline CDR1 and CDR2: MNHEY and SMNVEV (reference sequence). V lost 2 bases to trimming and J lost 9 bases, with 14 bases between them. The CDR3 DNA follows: TGTGCCAGCAGTTTAGTCTCAGGGTCGTCCATTCAGTACTTC. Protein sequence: CASSLVSGSSIQYF.

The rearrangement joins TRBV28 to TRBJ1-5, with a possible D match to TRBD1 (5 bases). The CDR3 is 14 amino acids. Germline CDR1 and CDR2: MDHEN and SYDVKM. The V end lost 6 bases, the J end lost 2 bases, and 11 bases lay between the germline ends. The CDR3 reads CASSVEQGNQPQHF. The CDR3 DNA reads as TGTGCCAGCAGCGTAGAACAGGGCAATCAGCCCCAGCATTTT.

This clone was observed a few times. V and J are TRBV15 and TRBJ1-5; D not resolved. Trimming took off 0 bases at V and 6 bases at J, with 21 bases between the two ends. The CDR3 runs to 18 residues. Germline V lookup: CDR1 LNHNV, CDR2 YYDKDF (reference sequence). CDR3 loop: CATSRDLFRRRSAQPQHF. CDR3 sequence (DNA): TGTGCCACCAGCAGAGATTTATTTCGGAGAAGATCGGCTCAGCCCCAGCATTTT.

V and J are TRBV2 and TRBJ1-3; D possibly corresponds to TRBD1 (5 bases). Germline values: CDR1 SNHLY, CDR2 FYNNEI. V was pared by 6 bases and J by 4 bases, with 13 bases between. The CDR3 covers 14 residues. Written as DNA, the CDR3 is TGTGCCAGCAGGTTGGACATTTCAGGAAACACCATATATTTT. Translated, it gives CASRLDISGNTIYF.

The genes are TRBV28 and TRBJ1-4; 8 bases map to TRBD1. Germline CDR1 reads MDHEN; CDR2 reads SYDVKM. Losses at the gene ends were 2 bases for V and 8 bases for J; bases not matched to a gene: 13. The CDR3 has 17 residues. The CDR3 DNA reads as TGTGCCAGCAGTTTAGACAGAAAGGACAGGGCAGAGGAAAAACTGTTTTTT. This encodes CASSLDRKDRAEEKLFF.

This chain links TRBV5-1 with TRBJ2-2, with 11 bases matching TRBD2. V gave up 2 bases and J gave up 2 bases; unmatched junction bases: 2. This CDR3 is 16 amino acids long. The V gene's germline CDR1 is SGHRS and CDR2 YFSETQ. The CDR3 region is CASSLGLAGNTGELFF. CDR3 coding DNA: TGCGCCAGCAGCTTAGGACTAGCGGGTAACACCGGGGAGCTGTTTTTT.

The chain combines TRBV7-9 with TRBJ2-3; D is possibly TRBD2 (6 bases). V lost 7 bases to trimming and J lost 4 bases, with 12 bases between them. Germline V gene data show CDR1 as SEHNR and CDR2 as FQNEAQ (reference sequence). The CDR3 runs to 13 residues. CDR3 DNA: TGTGCCAGCACCCCGACTAGTCCAGATACGCAGTATTTT. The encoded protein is CASTPTSPDTQYF.

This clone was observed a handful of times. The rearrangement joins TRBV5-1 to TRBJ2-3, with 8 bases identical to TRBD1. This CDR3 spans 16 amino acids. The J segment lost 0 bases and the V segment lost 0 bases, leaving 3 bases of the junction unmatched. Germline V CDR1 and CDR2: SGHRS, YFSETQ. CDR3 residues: CASSLGGQASTDTQYF. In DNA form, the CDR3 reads TGCGCCAGCAGCTTGGGGGGACAGGCTAGCACAGATACGCAGTATTTT.

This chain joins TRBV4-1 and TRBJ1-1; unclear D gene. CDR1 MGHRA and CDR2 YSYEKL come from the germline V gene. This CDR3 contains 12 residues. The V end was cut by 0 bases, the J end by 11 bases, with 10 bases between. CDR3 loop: CASSQDRSVAFF. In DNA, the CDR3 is TGCGCCAGCAGCCAAGATAGATCGGTTGCTTTCTTT.

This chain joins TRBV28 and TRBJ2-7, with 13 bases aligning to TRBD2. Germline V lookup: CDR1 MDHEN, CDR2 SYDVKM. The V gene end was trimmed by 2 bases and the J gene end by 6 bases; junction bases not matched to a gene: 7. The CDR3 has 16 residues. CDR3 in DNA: TGTGCCAGCAGTTTAATGGGACTAGCGGGACATCGCGAGCAGTACTTC. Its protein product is CASSLMGLAGHREQYF.

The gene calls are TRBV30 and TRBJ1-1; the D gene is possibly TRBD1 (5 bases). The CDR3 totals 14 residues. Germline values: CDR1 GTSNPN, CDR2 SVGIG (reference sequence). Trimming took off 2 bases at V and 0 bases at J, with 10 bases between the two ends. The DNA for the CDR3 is TGTGCCTGGAGTTCGGGACTTCTGAACACTGAAGCTTTCTTT. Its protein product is CAWSSGLLNTEAFF.

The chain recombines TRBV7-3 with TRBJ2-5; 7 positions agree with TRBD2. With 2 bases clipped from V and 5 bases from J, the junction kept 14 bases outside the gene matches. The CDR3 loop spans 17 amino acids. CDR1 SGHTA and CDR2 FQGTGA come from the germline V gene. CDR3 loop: CASSLFPKGGRGETQYF. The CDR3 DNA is TGTGCCAGCAGCTTATTCCCTAAGGGCGGGAGAGGGGAGACCCAGTACTTC.

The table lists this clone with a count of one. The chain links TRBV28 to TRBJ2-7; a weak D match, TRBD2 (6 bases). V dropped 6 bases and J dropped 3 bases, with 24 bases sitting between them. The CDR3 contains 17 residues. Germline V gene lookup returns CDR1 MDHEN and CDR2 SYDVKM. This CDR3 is CASRGLSMRGIIYEQYF. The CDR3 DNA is TGTGCCAGCAGGGGGCTATCTATGCGGGGCATAATCTACGAGCAGTACTTC.

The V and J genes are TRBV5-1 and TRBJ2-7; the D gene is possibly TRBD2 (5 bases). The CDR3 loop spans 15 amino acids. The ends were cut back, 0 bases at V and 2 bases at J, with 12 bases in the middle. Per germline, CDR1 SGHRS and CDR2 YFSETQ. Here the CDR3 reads CASSLVPAEAYEQYF. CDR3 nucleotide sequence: TGCGCCAGCAGCTTGGTGCCAGCGGAAGCCTACGAGCAGTACTTC.

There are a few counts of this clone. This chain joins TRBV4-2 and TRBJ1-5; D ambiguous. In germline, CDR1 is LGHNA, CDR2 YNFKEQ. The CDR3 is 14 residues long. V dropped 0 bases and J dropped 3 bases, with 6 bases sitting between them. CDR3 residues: CASSQDNINQPQHF. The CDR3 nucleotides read TGTGCCAGCAGCCAAGATAATATCAATCAGCCCCAGCATTTT.